This T cell receptor beta chain is drawn from a study of shared clonotypes between healthy human individuals. The CDR3 has 15 amino acids. Germline V gene lookup returns CDR1 SGHTA and CDR2 FQGNSA. V lost 4 bases and J lost 4; bases outside the gene matches: 6. The repertoire was sequenced with immunoSEQ multiplex PCR; TCRdb's copy has only in-frame clones and lacks some. Of some 2.1 million clones listed, roughly 95% are singletons. Study-wide findings and caveats: Relative to clonotypes present in all four donors, those not shared had lower generation probabilities. The represented genetic and exposure-history diversity was limited by the small number of donors.

Worth noting for this clone: Its specificity is unknown.

Selected positively for CCR7 and CD45RO-negative, naive CD8 cells excluded terminally differentiated effector memory CD45RA+ cells. Sample: naive CD8+ T cells from PBMCs. The chain joins TRBV7-2 to TRBJ2-3; 9 bases map to TRBD2. The TCR comes from a man aged 18 to 35 in good health. Some clones in this sample may be carry-over from other donors' samples. The DNA for the CDR3 is TGTGCCAGCAGCTCGATAGCGGGAGCGGCAGATACGCAGTATTTT. This sequence encodes CASSSIAGAADTQYF.